These T cell receptor beta chains were read from a single sample in a study of OX40 agonist ivuxolimab in advanced cancers. This table comes from immunoSEQ multiplex PCR, and its TCRdb copy is limited to in-frame clones, with some not included. The data contain roughly 15,000 clones, over 75% of them singletons. The source was CD4+ or CD8+ T cells sorted from blood, collected in a trial of the OX40 agonist ivuxolimab. These receptors were taken from an adult with an advanced solid tumor such as melanoma, head and neck, liver or kidney cancer. The CDR3 runs from the conserved cysteine through the conserved F or W. The D gene is left open where the match is weak. Some rows mark clone size as missing; the rest say once, few, many or name a class of expanded clone.

>.|TRBJ2-7|.|TRBV27
TGTGCCAGCAGTTTTACAGGGGGGGTCGAGCAGTACTTC
CASSFTGGVEQYF
>.|TRBJ2-7|.|TRBV5-1
TGCGCCAGCAGCTTCCTACTCGAGGACGGCTACGAGCAGTACTTC
CASSFLLEDGYEQYF
>.|TRBJ2-2|TRBD2|TRBV11-2
TGTGCCAGCAGCTTAGCTGTCTCGGGAGGGAGGACCGGGGAGCTGTTTTTT
CASSLAVSGGRTGELFF
>.|TRBJ2-7|.|TRBV7-9
TGTGCCAGCAGTAGGGACGTTCTCGAGCAGTACTTC
CASSRDVLEQYF
>.|TRBJ2-2|.|TRBV29-1
TGCAGCGTTGCAATTTCGGCGGGGAGTGGCACCGGGGAGCTGTTTTTT
CSVAISAGSGTGELFF
>few|TRBJ2-7|.|TRBV5-6
TGTGCCAGCAGCGTCTCAGTAGAGCAGTACTTC
CASSVSVEQYF
>.|TRBJ2-2|.|TRBV5-5
TGTGCCAGCAGCTCCTGGACAGAGAACACCGGGGAGCTGTTTTTT
CASSSWTENTGELFF
>.|TRBJ1-1|.|TRBV7-9
TGTGCCAGCAGTACCGGGGAGACTGAAGCTTTCTTT
CASSTGETEAFF
>.|TRBJ1-5|.|TRBV7-9
TGTGCCAGCAGCTTATCTACAGGGAATCAGCCCCAGCATTTT
CASSLSTGNQPQHF
>.|TRBJ2-3|.|TRBV7-6
TGTGCCAGCAGCTCCGGGACCCATGGCACAGATACGCAGTATTTT
CASSSGTHGTDTQYF
>.|TRBJ2-6|.|TRBV7-9
TGTGCCAGCATGCGCTTAAGCTCTGGGGCCAACGTCCTGACTTTC
CASMRLSSGANVLTF
>few|TRBJ1-1|.|TRBV7-9
TGTGCCAGCAGCCAAGACCCGAGAGCTTTCTTT
CASSQDPRAFF
>.|TRBJ2-3|TRBD2|TRBV5-1
TGCGCCAGCAGCCCGATAAGCGGGAGGGGTTCAGAAACAGATACGCAGTATTTT
CASSPISGRGSETDTQYF
>few|TRBJ2-5|TRBD1|TRBV13
TGTGCCAGCAGCTTCTGGGGACAGGGGCAAGAGACCCAGTACTTC
CASSFWGQGQETQYF
>.|TRBJ2-3|TRBD2|TRBV6-4
TGTGCCAGCAGTCCCCTCTTCCAGCGGGAGGCTGGAGATACGCAGTATTTT
CASSPLFQREAGDTQYF
>.|TRBJ2-7|.|TRBV27
TGTGCCAGCAATCAACAGGGTAGCTACGAGCAGTACTTC
CASNQQGSYEQYF
>.|TRBJ2-7|.|TRBV5-4
TGTGCCAGCAGCCAAGATTCCACTAGCCCTTCCTACGAGCAGTACTTC
CASSQDSTSPSYEQYF
>.|TRBJ2-7|TRBD2|TRBV2
TGTGCCAGCAGACCCCGACTAGCGAATTCCTACGAGCAGTACTTC
CASRPRLANSYEQYF
>once|TRBJ1-5|TRBD1|TRBV6-6
TGTGCCAGCAGTAGGGGGACAGGAGGGAATCAGCCCCAGCATTTT
CASSRGTGGNQPQHF
>.|TRBJ2-7|.|TRBV28
TGTGCCAGCAGTGCCCGGGACCTACTAGGGGAGCAGTACTTC
CASSARDLLGEQYF